The 28 T cell receptor beta chains given below trace back to one sample, sequenced in a study of blood T cells in healthy people across ages. PCR was performed a second time for about 7 to 12 cycles using a sample-barcoded 5' primer and a J-beta primer mix. MiXCR was run by TCRdb on the 5' RACE reads, yielding one entry per CDR3 protein. The table lists 650,000 to 950,000 distinct CDR3 sequences, around 45% of them singletons. The sample consisted of blood. These receptors all stem from a man between 60 and 75 years old in good health.

This clonotype was detected a few times. The rearrangement uses TRBV21-1 and TRBJ2-3. TRBV21-1 is a pseudogene. The CDR3 has 15 residues. CDR3 sequence reads: CASSPCLASTDTQYF. In nucleotides, the CDR3 is TGTGCCAGCAGCCCGTGTCTAGCTAGCACAGATACGCAGTATTTT.

V is TRBV28 and J is TRBJ2-3, with a weak D call TRBD1 (6 bases). Trimming removed 5 bases from V and 4 bases from J, with 13 bases in between. This CDR3 spans 14 amino acids. The germline CDR1 and CDR2 sequences are MDHEN and SYDVKM. CDR3: CASSRNRVADTQYF. CDR3 coding DNA: TGTGCCAGCAGTCGCAACAGGGTCGCAGATACGCAGTATTTT.

The V gene is TRBV6-2 or TRBV6-3, the J gene TRBJ1-2; no firm D call. Looked up from germline, CDR1 is MNHEY and CDR2 is SVGEGT. CDR3 length equals 13 residues. V was shortened by 8 bases and J by 3 bases, with 13 bases between the two germline ends. The CDR3 protein is CASQVAEDYGYTF. In DNA form, the CDR3 reads TGTGCCAGCCAGGTAGCGGAGGACTATGGCTACACCTTC.

The J gene is TRBJ1-6, the V gene TRBV6-1, with 8 bases fitting TRBD1. This CDR3 has 17 residues. With 6 bases clipped from V and 3 bases from J, the junction kept 10 bases outside the gene matches. Germline V gene lookup returns CDR1 MNHNS and CDR2 SASEGT. The CDR3 DNA sequence: TGTGCCAGCAGATTCGACAGGGGTAAAGGCTATAATTCACCCCTCCACTTT. Translation: CASRFDRGKGYNSPLHF.

This rearrangement joins TRBV29-1 to TRBJ1-2; maybe TRBD1 (5 bases). CDR3 length: 11 amino acids. Looked up from germline, CDR1 is SQVTM and CDR2 is ANQGSEA. Trimming shortened V by 8 bases and J by 4 bases, and 11 bases separated the two germline ends. The CDR3 DNA follows: TGCAGCACCAGACAGTCCTATGGCTACACCTTC. Encoded protein: CSTRQSYGYTF. Variable domain in full (rest from reference TRBV29-1 and TRBJ1-2): SAVISQKPSRDICQRGTSLTIQCQVDSQVTMMFWYRQQPGQSLTLIATANQGSEATYESGFVIDKFPISRPNLTFSTLTVSNMSPEDSSIYLCSTRQSYGYTFGSGTRLTVV.

This clonotype was seen a handful of times. The CDR3 is CASSLGDRDNEQFF. The CDR3 region has the DNA TGTGCCAGCAGCTTGGGGGACAGGGACAATGAGCAGTTCTTC. The chain joins TRBV7-2 to TRBJ2-1; 9 bases fit TRBD1. J was trimmed by 5 bases and V by 3 bases; bases with no gene match: 2. CDR3 length equals 14 residues. The germline gives CDR1 SGHTA, CDR2 FQGNSA.

This clonotype showed up just a few times. The rearrangement links TRBV27 to TRBJ1-2, with 12 bases that match TRBD1. The CDR3 has 16 amino acids. Unmatched junction bases numbered 1, after V lost 0 bases and J lost 2 bases. Germline V gene sequence: CDR1 MNHEY, CDR2 SMNVEV (reference sequence). CDR3 nucleotides: TGTGCCAGCAGTTTATCCGGGACAGGGGGCAACTATGGCTACACCTTC. This codes for CASSLSGTGGNYGYTF.

The chain is built from TRBV5-4 and TRBJ1-4, with a weak D call TRBD1 (5 bases). The V and J ends lost 4 bases and 4 bases respectively, with 14 bases between them. Per germline, CDR1 SGHNT and CDR2 YYREEE (reference sequence). The CDR3 loop spans 15 amino acids. CDR3: CASSLYAGSNEKLFF. The CDR3 DNA is TGTGCCAGCAGCCTATACGCAGGGAGTAATGAAAAACTGTTTTTT.

The CDR3 is CASSFGRDGNAEAFF. The CDR3 nucleotides are TGTGCCAGCAGCTTTGGCAGGGATGGAAACGCTGAAGCTTTCTTT. The J gene is TRBJ1-1, the V gene TRBV7-9; possible D gene TRBD1, 5 bases. The CDR3 has 15 residues. CDR1 and CDR2 from the germline V gene are SEHNR and FQNEAQ (reference sequence). V dropped 3 bases and J dropped 6 bases, with 17 bases sitting between them.

This clonotype was counted a few times. The chain couples TRBV10-3 to TRBJ2-3; no clear D. The V end lost 4 bases, the J end lost 2 bases, and 1 base lay between the germline ends. Germline V CDR1 and CDR2: ENHRY, SYGVKD. CDR3 length equals 11 residues. This CDR3 reads CAISATDTQYF. The CDR3 DNA is TGTGCCATCAGTGCCACAGATACGCAGTATTTT.

The chain couples TRBV3-1 to TRBJ2-3; weak D call: TRBD1 (6 bases). The germline V gene encodes CDR1 LGHDT and CDR2 YNNKEL (reference sequence). Trimming took off 4 bases at V and 4 bases at J, with 12 bases between the two ends. This CDR3 comprises 14 residues. CDR3 region: CASSPTGSADTQYF. The CDR3 coding sequence is TGTGCCAGCAGCCCAACAGGGTCCGCAGATACGCAGTATTTT.

This clonotype has a handful of counts. This chain connects TRBV9 to TRBJ1-2; D not certain. Germline-derived CDR1 and CDR2 are SGDLS and YYNGEE. The CDR3 spans 15 residues. Trimming pared 4 bases from V and 4 bases from J, leaving 17 bases between. Here the CDR3 reads CASSPESRLGYGYTF. The CDR3, as DNA: TGTGCCAGCAGCCCAGAGTCGCGTTTGGGCTATGGCTACACCTTC. Looking up the rest from reference TRBV9 and TRBJ1-2 gives the full variable domain: DSGVTQTPKHLITATGQRVTLRCSPRSGDLSVYWYQQSLDQGLQFLIQYYNGEERAKGNILERFSAQQFPDLHSELNLSSLELGDSALYFCASSPESRLGYGYTFGSGTRLTVV.

The chain is built from TRBV4-3 and TRBJ2-5, with D unclear. Trimming cost V 0 bases and J 5 bases, with 16 bases left between them. The germline gives CDR1 LGHNA, CDR2 YSLEER. This CDR3 spans 16 amino acids. The CDR3 reads CASSQDWVALEETQYF. The CDR3 DNA follows: TGCGCCAGCAGCCAAGATTGGGTCGCGCTAGAGGAGACCCAGTACTTC.

The chain combines TRBV7-2 with TRBJ2-5; D perhaps matches TRBD2 (5 bases). The DNA end lines up better with TRBJ2-7; the J call may be wrong. Looked up from germline, CDR1 is SGHTA and CDR2 is FQGNSA. This CDR3 is 15 amino acids long. The CDR3 here is CASSLGPSFGYEQYF. CDR3 in DNA: TGTGCCAGCAGCTTAGGTCCTAGCTTCGGCTACGAGCAGTACTTC.

This clonotype was counted only a few times. The chain carries TRBV3-1 and TRBJ2-7; D ambiguous. V was clipped by 1 base and J by 7 bases, with 14 bases between them. There are 14 residues in the CDR3. Germline V lookup: CDR1 LGHDT, CDR2 YNNKEL (reference sequence). The CDR3 protein is CASSQASLAPEQYF. CDR3 nucleotide sequence: TGTGCCAGCAGCCAAGCCTCCTTGGCCCCGGAGCAGTACTTC.

The CDR3 sequence is CSVVHRGEQYF. In DNA form, the CDR3 reads TGCAGCGTTGTTCACCGGGGCGAGCAGTACTTC. This chain connects TRBV29-1 to TRBJ2-7; D is perhaps TRBD2 (5 bases). V dropped 4 bases and J dropped 6 bases, with 10 bases sitting between them. CDR3 length: 11 amino acids. CDR1 SQVTM and CDR2 ANQGSEA come from the germline V gene.

The V call is TRBV27, the J call TRBJ1-2; D unclear. Per the germline V gene, CDR1 is MNHEY and CDR2 is SMNVEV (reference sequence). V dropped 5 bases and J dropped 0 bases, with 13 bases sitting between them. There are 15 residues in the CDR3. DNA of the CDR3: TGTGCCAGCAGTCTCCACAGTAAAGCTAACTATGGCTACACCTTC. Its translation is CASSLHSKANYGYTF.

The chain employs TRBV2 and TRBJ2-1; D is ambiguous. TRBJ2-7 matches the DNA end more closely, so the J call is doubtful. The CDR3 covers 13 residues. Germline-derived CDR1 and CDR2 are SNHLY and FYNNEI. The CDR3 region has the DNA TGTGCCAGCGGGGTCGCAGGAAACAATGAGCAGTACTTC. Translation gives CASGVAGNNEQYF.

This clonotype turned up a few times. This rearrangement joins TRBV6-2 or TRBV6-3 to TRBJ2-6; TRBD1 or TRBD2 may be the D gene (5 bases each). The CDR3 is made up of 12 amino acids. The V and J ends lost 2 bases and 18 bases respectively, with 14 bases between them. The V gene's germline CDR1 is MNHEY and CDR2 SVGEGT. In DNA, the CDR3 is TGTGCCAGCAGTTACGGGGGTTCCGGTGGGACTTTC. It translates to CASSYGGSGGTF.

V usage is TRBV7-2 and J usage is TRBJ1-6, with D unresolved. V lost 5 bases and J lost 10, with 15 bases in between. Looked up from germline, CDR1 is SGHTA and CDR2 is FQGNSA. The CDR3 is made up of 14 amino acids. CDR3 amino acids: CASSPWVDRSPLHF. The CDR3 DNA follows: TGTGCCAGCAGCCCGTGGGTAGATAGGTCACCCCTCCACTTT. Combining the CDR3 with reference TRBV7-2 and TRBJ1-6 gives the whole variable domain GAGVSQSPSNKVTEKGKDVELRCDPISGHTALYWYRQSLGQGLEFLIYFQGNSAPDKSGLPSDRFSAERTGGSVSTLTIQRTQQEDSAVYLCASSPWVDRSPLHFGNGTRLTVT.

Notes on this clonotype: A junction boundary mismatches the germline segment, possibly from a read error. The V call is TRBV18, the J call TRBJ2-5; tentative D call: TRBD2 (5 bases). This CDR3 contains 14 residues. Germline loops: CDR1 KGHSH, CDR2 LQKENI. The CDR3 DNA is TGTGTCAGCTCACCACGGGCGGGTCAAGAGACCCAGTACTTC. Translation: CVSSPRAGQETQYF. The full variable domain, with the rest looked up from reference TRBV18 and TRBJ2-5, is NAGVMQNPRHLVRRRGQEARLRCSPMKGHSHVYWYRQLPEEGLKFMVYLQKENIIDESGMPKERFSAEFPKEGPSILRIQQVVRGDSAAYFCVSSPRAGQETQYFGPGTRLLVL.

V usage is TRBV29-1 and J usage is TRBJ2-7; 9 nucleotides align to TRBD1. Germline CDR1 and CDR2: SQVTM and ANQGSEA. Germline trimming cut 2 bases from V and 3 bases from J; bases unmatched to any gene: 11. The CDR3 is 16 amino acids. The DNA of the CDR3 is TGCAGCGTTGAAATGGGCGGACGACAGGGGGACTACGAGCAGTACTTC. Translation gives CSVEMGGRQGDYEQYF.

The gene calls are TRBV5-1 and TRBJ2-7, with D perhaps given as TRBD1 or TRBD2 (5 bases each). The V end was cut by 3 bases, the J end by 3 bases, with 13 bases between. This CDR3 is 14 amino acids long. The germline CDR1 and CDR2 sequences are SGHRS and YFSETQ. DNA of the CDR3: TGCGCCAGCAGCTGGACGGGACCGAACTACGAGCAGTACTTC. Amino acids: CASSWTGPNYEQYF.

This clonotype was detected only a few times. This chain links TRBV3-1 with TRBJ2-5; D gene ambiguous. The CDR3 is 15 amino acids. The germline gives CDR1 LGHDT, CDR2 YNNKEL (reference sequence). V lost 7 bases and J 5 bases, leaving 20 bases between the germline ends. The CDR3 DNA follows: TGTGCCAGCACCCCCTCTGTCGGCCCTTTGGAGACCCAGTACTTC. Amino acids: CASTPSVGPLETQYF.

This chain's CDR3 is CATRIAGQGLSGANVLTF. In DNA form, the CDR3 reads TGTGCCACCAGAATAGCGGGACAGGGTTTATCTGGGGCCAACGTCCTGACTTTC. This chain links TRBV6-1 with TRBJ2-6; possible D gene TRBD1, 9 bases. Looked up from germline, CDR1 is MNHNS and CDR2 is SASEGT. Trimming took off 10 bases at V and 1 base at J, with 23 bases between the two ends. This CDR3 spans 18 amino acids.

J is TRBJ2-5 and V is TRBV20-1; no clear D gene. The V end was cut by 4 bases, the J end by 0 bases, with 9 bases between. Germline V CDR1 and CDR2: DFQATT, SNEGSKA (reference sequence). The CDR3 contains 13 residues. CDR3 sequence (DNA): TGCAGTGCTATTCCGGGCGACCAAGAGACCCAGTACTTC. It yields the protein CSAIPGDQETQYF.

Details on this clonotype: A much larger clone sits a single nucleotide away, making a read error possible. V and J are TRBV4-3 and TRBJ2-3; 7 bases line up with TRBD1. The CDR3 totals 14 residues. Germline CDR1 is LGHNA and CDR2 is YSLEER. The DNA for the CDR3 is TGCGCCAGCAGCCAAGTAAGGGGGACAGATACGCGGTATTTT. Translated, it gives CASSQVRGTDTRYF.

The rearrangement links TRBV24-1 to TRBJ2-1; D call uncertain. The CDR3 extends over 14 amino acids. Germline V CDR1 and CDR2: KGHDR, SFDVKD. The V end lost 8 bases, the J end lost 0 bases, and 10 bases lay between the germline ends. CDR3 nucleotide sequence: TGTGCCACCATGGCCTCGAGCTCCTACAATGAGCAGTTCTTC. Residues: CATMASSSYNEQFF.